These T cell receptor beta chains were read from a single sample in a study of post-analysis software for immune sequencing data. One entry per CDR3 protein results from TCRdb running MiXCR on the PCR reads. The data show 450,000 to 650,000 distinct CDR3 sequences, 40% to 50% seen once. Sequencing was carried out using blood. These receptors were obtained from a girl aged 5-17 years with multiple sclerosis. Each CDR3 is given with its conserved first and last residue. A D gene is named only where the DNA matches it firmly. Clone size is given for some rows only: seen once, a few or many times, or a class if the clone is expanded.

TRBD1,TRBV7-9,few,TRBJ1-5,TGTGCCAGCAGCTCAGGGGGGGGTATTGGGCAGCCCCAGCATTTT,CASSSGGGIGQPQHF
TRBD2,TRBV9,few,TRBJ2-3,TGTGCCAGCACCCGTAGCGGGTTCAGCACAGATACGCAGTATTTT,CASTRSGFSTDTQYF
TRBD1,TRBV12-3/TRBV12-4,few,TRBJ1-2,TGTGCCAGCAGTTCGTTGACAGGGGACTCCTATGGCTACACCTTC,CASSSLTGDSYGYTF
TRBD2,TRBV6-6,-,TRBJ2-3,TGTGCCAGCAGCCAGATCATAGCGGGAGCAAGTGATACGCAGTATTTT,CASSQIIAGASDTQYF
-,TRBV12-3/TRBV12-4,-,TRBJ1-1,TGTGCCAGCAGCCCCGGAGCCAGGGTGGCCACTGAAGCTTTCTTT,CASSPGARVATEAFF
-,TRBV5-1,few,TRBJ2-1,TGCGCCAGCAGCTTGGCCTCTGGGCGGTCCGGCGATGAGCAGTTCTTC,CASSLASGRSGDEQFF
-,TRBV12-3/TRBV12-4,-,TRBJ2-7,TGTGCCAGCAGTTGGGACGGGAGAGCCGACGTGCAGTACTTC,CASSWDGRADVQYF
TRBD2,TRBV12-3/TRBV12-4,-,TRBJ2-1,TGTGCCAGCAGTCAGACTAGCGGGAGGGTGGTTGAGCAGTTCTTC,CASSQTSGRVVEQFF
TRBD1,TRBV4-1,few,TRBJ1-5,TGCGCCAGCAGCCAGACCCGGGACAGAAGCAATCAGCCCCAGCATTTT,CASSQTRDRSNQPQHF
-,TRBV2,few,TRBJ1-5,TGTGCCAGCAGTCGTGCCCAGGCAGGTCAGCCCCAGCATTTT,CASSRAQAGQPQHF
-,TRBV4-2,-,TRBJ2-7,TGTGCCAGCAGCCCGGCGAGGGCGGCCCACGAGCAGTACTTC,CASSPARAAHEQYF